This T cell receptor (beta chain) was documented in a study of blood T cell repertoires in COVID-19. CDR3 length equals 15 residues. V shed 1 base and J 9 bases; nucleotides not matched to a gene: 11. CDR1 and CDR2 from the germline V gene are SNHLY and FYNNEI. Clones were read by immunoSEQ multiplex PCR, and TCRdb kept only the in-frame ones, dropping some. The sample gives 350,000 to 550,000 clones, around nine tenths of which show up once; roughly 1.9% is in the top ten. This clone was detected only once. The sequencing input was PBMCs or T cells enriched from blood (not recorded which). The TCR sequence derives from a young woman with acute COVID-19. The V gene is TRBV2, the J gene TRBJ2-5; 7 bases agree with TRBD2. The CDR3 spells CASSEVLQRGGAQYF. In DNA, the CDR3 is TGTGCCAGCAGTGAAGTCTTACAGCGGGGTGGGGCCCAGTACTTC.